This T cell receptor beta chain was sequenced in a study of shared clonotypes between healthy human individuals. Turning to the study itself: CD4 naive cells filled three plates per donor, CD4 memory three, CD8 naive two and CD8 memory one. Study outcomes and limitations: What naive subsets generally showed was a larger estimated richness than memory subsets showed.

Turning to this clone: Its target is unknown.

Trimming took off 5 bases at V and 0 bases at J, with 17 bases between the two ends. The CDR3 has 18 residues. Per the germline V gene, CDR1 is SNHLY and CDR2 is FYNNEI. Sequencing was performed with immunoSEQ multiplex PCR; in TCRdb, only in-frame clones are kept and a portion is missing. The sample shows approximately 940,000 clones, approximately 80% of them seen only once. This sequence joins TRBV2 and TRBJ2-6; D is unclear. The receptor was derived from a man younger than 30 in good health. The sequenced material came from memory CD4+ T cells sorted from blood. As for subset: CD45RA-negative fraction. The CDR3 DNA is TGTGCCAGCAGTCCCTCAACCCCTTTAAGCTCTGGGGCCAACGTCCTGACTTTC. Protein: CASSPSTPLSSGANVLTF.